A selection of T cell receptor beta chains follows, all from one sample in a study of cytomegalovirus exposure and HLA in healthy donors. The method was immunoSEQ multiplex PCR; TCRdb's version includes in-frame clones alone and lacks a portion of them. The repertoire includes around 200,000 clones, roughly 77% of them detected once, and less than 1.5% sits in the top ten. Sequenced input: PBMCs. The receptor set was obtained from a woman between 25 and 40 years old in good health and CMV-seronegative. The conserved cysteine and the conserved F or W are not part of the CDR3 here. The order of the fields is J gene, V gene, CDR3 protein.

j_gene: TRBJ2-5; v_gene: TRBV5-4; CDR3aa: ASSWDSQETQY
j_gene: NA; v_gene: TRBV18; CDR3aa: ASSLGTGPPSYEQY
j_gene: TRBJ2-7; v_gene: TRBV15; CDR3aa: ATSRKTGSYEQY
j_gene: TRBJ2-1; v_gene: TRBV4-1; CDR3aa: ASSQGTSGSSYNEQF
j_gene: TRBJ1-2; v_gene: TRBV30; CDR3aa: AWSTTPNYGYT
j_gene: TRBJ2-7; v_gene: TRBV4-2; CDR3aa: ASSQEITGVLYEQY
j_gene: TRBJ1-5; v_gene: TRBV6-1; CDR3aa: ASSGQGPNQPQH
j_gene: TRBJ1-5; v_gene: TRBV28; CDR3aa: ASSWTGLSNQPQH
j_gene: TRBJ1-2; v_gene: TRBV30; CDR3aa: AWSLTTGTGPNYGYT
j_gene: TRBJ2-7; v_gene: TRBV2; CDR3aa: ASGQYEQY
j_gene: TRBJ2-1; v_gene: TRBV2; CDR3aa: ASSPTGAAEQF